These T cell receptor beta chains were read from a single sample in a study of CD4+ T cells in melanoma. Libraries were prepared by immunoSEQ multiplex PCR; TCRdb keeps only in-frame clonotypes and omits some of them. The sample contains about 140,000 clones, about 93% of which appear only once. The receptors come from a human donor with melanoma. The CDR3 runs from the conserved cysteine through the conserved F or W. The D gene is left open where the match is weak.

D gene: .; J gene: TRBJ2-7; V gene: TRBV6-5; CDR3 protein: CASSYSNSRTYEQYF
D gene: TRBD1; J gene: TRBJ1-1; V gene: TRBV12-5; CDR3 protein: CASGAGDRGRTFF
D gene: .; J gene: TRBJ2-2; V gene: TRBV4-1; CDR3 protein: CASSQVTGTPTTGELFF
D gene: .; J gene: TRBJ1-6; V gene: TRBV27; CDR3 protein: CASRRTAPYNSPLHF
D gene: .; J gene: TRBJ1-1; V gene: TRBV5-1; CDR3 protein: CASSLGDLGKAFF
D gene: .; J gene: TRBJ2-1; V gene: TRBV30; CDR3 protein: CAWTTVSSYNEQFF
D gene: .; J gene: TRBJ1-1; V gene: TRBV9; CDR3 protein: CASSPNSGGLNTEAFF
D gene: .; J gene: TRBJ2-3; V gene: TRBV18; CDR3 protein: CASSRSGEGTDTQYF
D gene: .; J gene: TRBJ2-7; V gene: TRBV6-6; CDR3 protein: CASTPNVPEPYREQYF
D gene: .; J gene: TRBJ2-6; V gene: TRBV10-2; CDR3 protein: CASSGGQPGGANVLTF
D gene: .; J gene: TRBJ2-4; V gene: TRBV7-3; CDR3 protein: CASSLETVGSNIQYF
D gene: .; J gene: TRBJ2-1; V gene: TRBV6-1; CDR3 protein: CASSESGRNEQFF
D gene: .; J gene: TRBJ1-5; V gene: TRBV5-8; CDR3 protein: CASSGYGAGGQPQHF
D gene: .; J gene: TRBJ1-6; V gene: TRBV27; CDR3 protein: CASSSPRPLHF
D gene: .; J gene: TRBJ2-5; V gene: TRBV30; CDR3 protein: CAWSPQRGTQYF
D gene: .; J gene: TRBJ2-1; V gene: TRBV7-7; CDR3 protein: CASSRDQGRVNEQFF
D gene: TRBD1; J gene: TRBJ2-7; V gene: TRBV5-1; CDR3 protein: CASSRTGTISYEQYF
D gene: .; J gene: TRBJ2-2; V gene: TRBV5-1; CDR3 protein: CASSSASFGELFF
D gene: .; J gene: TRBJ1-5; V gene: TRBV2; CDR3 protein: CASSEAGQPQHF
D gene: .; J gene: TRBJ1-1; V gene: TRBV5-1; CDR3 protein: CASSLDRLGGTEAFF
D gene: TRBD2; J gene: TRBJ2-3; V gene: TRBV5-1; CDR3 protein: CASSGEGDTQYF